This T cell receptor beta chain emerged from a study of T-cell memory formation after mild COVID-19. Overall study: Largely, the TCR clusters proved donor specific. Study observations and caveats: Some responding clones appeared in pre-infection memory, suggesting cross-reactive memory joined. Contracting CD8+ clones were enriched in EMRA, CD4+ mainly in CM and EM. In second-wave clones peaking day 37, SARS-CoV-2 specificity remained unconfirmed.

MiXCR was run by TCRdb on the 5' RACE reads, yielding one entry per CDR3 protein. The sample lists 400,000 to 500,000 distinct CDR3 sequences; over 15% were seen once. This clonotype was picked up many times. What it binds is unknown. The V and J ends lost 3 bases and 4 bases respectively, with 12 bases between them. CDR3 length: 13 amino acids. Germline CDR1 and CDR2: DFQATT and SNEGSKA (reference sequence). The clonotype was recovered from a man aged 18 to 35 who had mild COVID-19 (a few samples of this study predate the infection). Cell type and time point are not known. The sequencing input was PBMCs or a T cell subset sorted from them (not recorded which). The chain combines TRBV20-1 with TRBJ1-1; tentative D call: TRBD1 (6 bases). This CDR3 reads CSASRDRTTEAFF. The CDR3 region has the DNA TGCAGTGCTAGCCGCGACAGGACCACTGAAGCTTTCTTT.